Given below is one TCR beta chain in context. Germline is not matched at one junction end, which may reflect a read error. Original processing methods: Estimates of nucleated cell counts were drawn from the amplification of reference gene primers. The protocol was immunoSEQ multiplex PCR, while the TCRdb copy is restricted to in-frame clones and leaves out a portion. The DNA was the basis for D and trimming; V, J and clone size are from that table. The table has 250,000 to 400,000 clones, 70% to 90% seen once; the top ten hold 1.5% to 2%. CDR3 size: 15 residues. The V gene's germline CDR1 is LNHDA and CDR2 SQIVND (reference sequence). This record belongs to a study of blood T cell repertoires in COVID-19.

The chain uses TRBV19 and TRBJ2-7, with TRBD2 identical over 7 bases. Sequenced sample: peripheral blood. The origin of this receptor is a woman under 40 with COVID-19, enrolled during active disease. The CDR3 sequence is CASSTERGLSYGQYF. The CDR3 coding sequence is TGTGCCAGTAGTACGGAGCGGGGACTAAGCTACGGGCAGTACTTC.